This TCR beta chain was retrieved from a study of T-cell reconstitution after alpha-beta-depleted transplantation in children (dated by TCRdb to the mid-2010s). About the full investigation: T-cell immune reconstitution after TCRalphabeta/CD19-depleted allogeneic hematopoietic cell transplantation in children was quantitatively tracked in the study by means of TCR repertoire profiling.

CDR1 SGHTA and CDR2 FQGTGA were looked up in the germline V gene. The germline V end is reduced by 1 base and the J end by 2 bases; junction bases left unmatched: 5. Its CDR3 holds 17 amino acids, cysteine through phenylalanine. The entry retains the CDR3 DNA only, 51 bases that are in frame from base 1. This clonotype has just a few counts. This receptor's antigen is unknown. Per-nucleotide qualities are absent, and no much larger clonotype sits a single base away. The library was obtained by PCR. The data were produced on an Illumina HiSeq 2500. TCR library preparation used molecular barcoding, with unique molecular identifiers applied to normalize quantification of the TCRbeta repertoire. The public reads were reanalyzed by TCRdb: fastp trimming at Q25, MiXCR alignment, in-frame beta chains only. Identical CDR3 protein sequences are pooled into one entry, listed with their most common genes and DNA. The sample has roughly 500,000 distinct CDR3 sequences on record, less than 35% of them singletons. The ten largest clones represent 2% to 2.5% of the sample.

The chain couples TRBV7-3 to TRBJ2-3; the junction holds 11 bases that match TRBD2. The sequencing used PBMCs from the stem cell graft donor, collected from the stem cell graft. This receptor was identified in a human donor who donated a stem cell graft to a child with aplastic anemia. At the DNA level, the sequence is TGTGCCAGCAGCTTAATGGGGACTAGCGGTCACACAGATACGCAGTATTTT. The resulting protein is CASSLMGTSGHTDTQYF.